Sequencing of this T cell receptor (beta chain) was carried out in a study of T cells in Graves' hyperthyroidism and ophthalmopathy. General study points: A model of 13 V-J features distinguished ophthalmopathy from stable hyperthyroidism. Blood also held most thyroid clonotypes expanded beyond 0.001.

Ten or more counts support this clonotype. Its specificity is not known. V lost 4 bases and J lost 5; bases outside the gene matches: 5. From germline, CDR1 is SGHTA and CDR2 FQGNSA. The CDR3 is 14 amino acids. Researchers took RNA transcripts and amplified the TCR beta CDR3 regions from them. Researchers ran a first-round RT-PCR on the TCR CDR3 using the HTBI primer set. TCRdb re-called the multiplex PCR reads through MiXCR, storing one row per CDR3 protein. The table shows a few hundred thousand distinct CDR3 sequences, with about 45% occurring only once. Sequenced sample: peripheral blood or thyroid tissue (not recorded which). The chain employs TRBV7-2 and TRBJ2-7; 10 bases match TRBD2. This receptor was identified in an adult woman with Graves' disease, either hyperthyroidism or ophthalmopathy (not recorded which). CDR3 residues: CASSSTSGNHEQYF. The CDR3 bases are TGTGCCAGCAGCTCAACTAGCGGGAACCACGAGCAGTACTTC.